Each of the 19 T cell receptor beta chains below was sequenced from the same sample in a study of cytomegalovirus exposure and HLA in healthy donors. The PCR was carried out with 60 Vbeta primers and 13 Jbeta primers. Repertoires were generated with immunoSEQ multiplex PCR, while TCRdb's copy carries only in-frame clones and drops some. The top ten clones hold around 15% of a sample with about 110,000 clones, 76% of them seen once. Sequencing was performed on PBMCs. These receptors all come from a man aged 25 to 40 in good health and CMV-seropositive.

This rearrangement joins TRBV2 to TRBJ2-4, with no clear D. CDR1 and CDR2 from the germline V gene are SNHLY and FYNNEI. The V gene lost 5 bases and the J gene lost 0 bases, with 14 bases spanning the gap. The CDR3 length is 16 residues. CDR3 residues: CASSPRLLLAKNIQYF. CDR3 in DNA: TGTGCCAGCAGTCCACGCCTCCTACTAGCCAAAAACATTCAGTACTTC.

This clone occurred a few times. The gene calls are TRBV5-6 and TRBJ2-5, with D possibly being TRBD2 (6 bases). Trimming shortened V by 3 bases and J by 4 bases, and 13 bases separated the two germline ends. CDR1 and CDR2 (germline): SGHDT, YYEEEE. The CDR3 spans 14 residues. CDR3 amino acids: CASSYPGGLETQYF. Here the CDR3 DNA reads TGTGCCAGCAGCTACCCCGGGGGATTAGAGACCCAGTACTTC.

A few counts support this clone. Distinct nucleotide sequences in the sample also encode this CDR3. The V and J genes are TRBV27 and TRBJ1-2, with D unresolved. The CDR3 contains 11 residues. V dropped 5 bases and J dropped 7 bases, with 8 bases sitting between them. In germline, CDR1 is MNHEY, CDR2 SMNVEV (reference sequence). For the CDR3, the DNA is TGTGCCAGCAGTCCCGGGGTTGGCTACACCTTC. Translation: CASSPGVGYTF.

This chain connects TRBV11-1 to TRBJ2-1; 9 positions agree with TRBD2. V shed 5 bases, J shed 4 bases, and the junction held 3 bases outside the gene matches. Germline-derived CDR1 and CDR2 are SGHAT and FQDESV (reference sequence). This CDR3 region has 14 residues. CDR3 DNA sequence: TGTGCCAGCAGCGGGCTAGCGGGGTACAATGAGCAGTTCTTC. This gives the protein CASSGLAGYNEQFF. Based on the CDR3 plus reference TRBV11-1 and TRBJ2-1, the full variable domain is EAEVAQSPRYKITEKSQAVAFWCDPISGHATLYWYRQILGQGPELLVQFQDESVVDDSQLPKDRFSAERLKGVDSTLKIQPAELGDSAMYLCASSGLAGYNEQFFGPGTRLTVL.

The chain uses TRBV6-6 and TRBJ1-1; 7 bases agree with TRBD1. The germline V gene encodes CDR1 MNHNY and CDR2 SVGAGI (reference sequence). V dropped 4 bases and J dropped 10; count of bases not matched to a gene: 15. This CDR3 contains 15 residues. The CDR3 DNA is TGTGCCAGCAGTTCGCTTCGACAGGGAGTAGATCGAGCTTTCTTT. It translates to CASSSLRQGVDRAFF.

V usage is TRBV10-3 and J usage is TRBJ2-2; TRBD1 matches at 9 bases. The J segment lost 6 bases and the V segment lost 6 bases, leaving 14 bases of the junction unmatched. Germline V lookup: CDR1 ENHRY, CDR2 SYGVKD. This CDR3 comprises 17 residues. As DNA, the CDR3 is TGTGCCATCAGCGGACAGGGGATGGTTATGAGGGCCGGGGAGCTGTTTTTT. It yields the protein CAISGQGMVMRAGELFF.

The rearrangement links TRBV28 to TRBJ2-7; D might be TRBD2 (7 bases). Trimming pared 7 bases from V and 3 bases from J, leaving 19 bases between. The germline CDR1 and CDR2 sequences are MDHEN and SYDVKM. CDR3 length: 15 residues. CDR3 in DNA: TGTGCCAGCATCTCCCCGGGGGGCCGGGTCTACGAGCAGTACTTC. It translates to CASISPGGRVYEQYF.

CDR3 nucleotides: TGTGCCAGCAGTTTATGGGCCCCAGGGGGCATGTCTGGCTACACCTTC. It translates to CASSLWAPGGMSGYTF. The rearrangement uses TRBV27 and TRBJ1-2, with 8 bases that match TRBD1. This CDR3 comprises 16 residues. J lost 7 bases, V lost 1 base, and 11 bases had no gene match. Germline V gives CDR1 MNHEY, CDR2 SMNVEV (reference sequence).

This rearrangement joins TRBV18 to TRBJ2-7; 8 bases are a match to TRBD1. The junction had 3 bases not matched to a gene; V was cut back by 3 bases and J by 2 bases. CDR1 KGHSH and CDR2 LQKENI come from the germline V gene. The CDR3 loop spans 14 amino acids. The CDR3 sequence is CASSPSRGPYEQYF. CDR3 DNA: TGTGCCAGCTCACCGAGCAGGGGGCCCTACGAGCAGTACTTC.

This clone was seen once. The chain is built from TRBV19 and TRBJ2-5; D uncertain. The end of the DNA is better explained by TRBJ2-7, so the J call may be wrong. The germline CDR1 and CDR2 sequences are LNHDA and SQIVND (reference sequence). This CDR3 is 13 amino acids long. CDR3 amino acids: CASSIPRTYEQYF. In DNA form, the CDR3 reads TGTGCCAGTAGTATCCCGAGAACCTACGAGCAGTACTTC.

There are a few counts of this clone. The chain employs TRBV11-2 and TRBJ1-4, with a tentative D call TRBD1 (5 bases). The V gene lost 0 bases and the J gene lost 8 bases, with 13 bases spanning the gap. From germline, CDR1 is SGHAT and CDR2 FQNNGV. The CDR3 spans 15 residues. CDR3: CASSLDLRGGEKLFF. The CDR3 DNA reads TGTGCCAGCAGCTTAGATTTGAGGGGAGGGGAAAAACTGTTTTTT. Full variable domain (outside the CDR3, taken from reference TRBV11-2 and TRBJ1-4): EAGVAQSPRYKIIEKRQSVAFWCNPISGHATLYWYQQILGQGPKLLIQFQNNGVVDDSQLPKDRFSAERLKGVDSTLKIQPAKLEDSAVYLCASSLDLRGGEKLFFGSGTQLSVL.

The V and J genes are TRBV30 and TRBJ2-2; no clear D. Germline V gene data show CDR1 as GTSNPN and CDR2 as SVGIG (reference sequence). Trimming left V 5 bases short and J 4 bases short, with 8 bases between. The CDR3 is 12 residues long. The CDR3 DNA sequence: TGTGCCTGGGACATCACCACCGGGGAGCTGTTTTTT. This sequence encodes CAWDITTGELFF.

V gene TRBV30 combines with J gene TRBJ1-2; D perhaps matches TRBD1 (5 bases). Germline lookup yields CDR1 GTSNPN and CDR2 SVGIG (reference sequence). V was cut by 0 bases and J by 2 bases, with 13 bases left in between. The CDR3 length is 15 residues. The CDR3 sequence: CAWSVPAGMNYGYTF. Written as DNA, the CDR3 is TGTGCCTGGAGTGTACCGGCAGGGATGAACTATGGCTACACCTTC.

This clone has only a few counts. CDR3 in amino acids: CASSLQGDWTQYF. CDR3 nucleotide sequence: TGTGCCAGCAGTTTACAGGGGGATTGGACCCAGTACTTC. V usage is TRBV27 and J usage is TRBJ2-5; 7 bases are shared with TRBD1. J gave up 7 bases and V 2 bases, and 4 bases lay outside the gene matches. CDR1 MNHEY and CDR2 SMNVEV come from the germline V gene (reference sequence). This CDR3 is 13 amino acids long.

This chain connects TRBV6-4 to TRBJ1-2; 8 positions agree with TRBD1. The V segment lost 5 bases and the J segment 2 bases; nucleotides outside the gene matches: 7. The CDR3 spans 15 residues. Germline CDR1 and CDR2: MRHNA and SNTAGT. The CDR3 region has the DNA TGTGCCAGCAGTCCCAACGGACAGGGCAACTATGGCTACACCTTC. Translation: CASSPNGQGNYGYTF.

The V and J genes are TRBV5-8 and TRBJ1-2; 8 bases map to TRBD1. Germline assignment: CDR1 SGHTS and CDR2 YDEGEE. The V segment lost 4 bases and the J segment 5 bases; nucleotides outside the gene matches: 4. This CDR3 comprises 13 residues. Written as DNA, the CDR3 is TGTGCCAGCAGCCCTGGACAGGGATATGGCTACACCTTC. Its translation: CASSPGQGYGYTF.

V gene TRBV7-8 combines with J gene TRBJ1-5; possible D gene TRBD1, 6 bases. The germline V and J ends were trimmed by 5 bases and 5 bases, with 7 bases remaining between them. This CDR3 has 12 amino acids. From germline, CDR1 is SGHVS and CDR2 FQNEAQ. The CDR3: CASSPGDQPQHF. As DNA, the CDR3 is TGTGCCAGCAGCCCAGGGGATCAGCCCCAGCATTTT.

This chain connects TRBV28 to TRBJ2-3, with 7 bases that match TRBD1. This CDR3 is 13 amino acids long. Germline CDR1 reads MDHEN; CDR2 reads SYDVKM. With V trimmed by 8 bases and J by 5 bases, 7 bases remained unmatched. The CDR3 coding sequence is TGTGCCAGCCAGACAGGGCGAGGAGATACGCAGTATTTT. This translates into CASQTGRGDTQYF.

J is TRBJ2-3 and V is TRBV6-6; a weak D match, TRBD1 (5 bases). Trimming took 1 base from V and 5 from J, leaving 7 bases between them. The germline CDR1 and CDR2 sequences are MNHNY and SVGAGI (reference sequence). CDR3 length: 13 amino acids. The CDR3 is CASSYLGEDTQYF. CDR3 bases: TGTGCCAGCAGTTACTTAGGGGAAGATACGCAGTATTTT.